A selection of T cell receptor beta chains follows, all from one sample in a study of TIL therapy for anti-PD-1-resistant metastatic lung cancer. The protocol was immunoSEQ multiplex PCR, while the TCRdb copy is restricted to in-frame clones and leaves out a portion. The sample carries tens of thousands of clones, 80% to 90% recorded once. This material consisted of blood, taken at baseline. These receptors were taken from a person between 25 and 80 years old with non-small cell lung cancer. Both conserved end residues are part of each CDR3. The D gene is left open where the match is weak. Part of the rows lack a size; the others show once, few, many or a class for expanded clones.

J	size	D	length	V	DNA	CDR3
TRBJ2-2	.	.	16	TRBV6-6	TGTGCCAGCAGGCGAACAGGGGACTGGAACACCGGGGAGCTGTTTTTT	CASRRTGDWNTGELFF
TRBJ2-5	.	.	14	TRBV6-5	TGTGCCAGCAGTTACGGGGTTACAGGAGAGACCCAGTACTTC	CASSYGVTGETQYF
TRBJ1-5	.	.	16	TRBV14	TGTGCCAGCAGCCAGGGGGGACCCGGAGATAATCAGCCCCAGCATTTT	CASSQGGPGDNQPQHF
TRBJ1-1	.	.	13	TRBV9	TGTGCCAGCAGCGTCCAGGAGAACACTGAAGCTTTCTTT	CASSVQENTEAFF
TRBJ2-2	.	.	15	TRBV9	TGTGCCAGCAGCGTAGGGGGAGAGGGTACCGGGGAGCTGTTTTTT	CASSVGGEGTGELFF
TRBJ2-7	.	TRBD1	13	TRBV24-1	TGTGCCACCGGGACAGGGGGCTCCTACGAGCAGTACTTC	CATGTGGSYEQYF
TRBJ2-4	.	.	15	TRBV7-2	TGTGCCAGCAGCTTAGGGGCTCTAGCCAAAAACATTCAGTACTTC	CASSLGALAKNIQYF
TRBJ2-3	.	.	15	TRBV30	TGTGCCTGGAGTCCGGGGGCGATCGAGGCAGATACGCAGTATTTT	CAWSPGAIEADTQYF
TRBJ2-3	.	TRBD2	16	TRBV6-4	TGTGCCAGCAGTGACTCGGCTAGCGGGGGCGCAGATACGCAGTATTTT	CASSDSASGGADTQYF
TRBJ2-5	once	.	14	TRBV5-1	TGCGCCAGCAGCTTGGGCATTACGGGAGAGACCCAGTACTTC	CASSLGITGETQYF
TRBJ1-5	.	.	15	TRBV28	TGTGCCAGCAGTTTAGGGCCAGGCAATAGTCAGCCCCAGCATTTT	CASSLGPGNSQPQHF
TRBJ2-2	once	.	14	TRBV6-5	TGTGCCAGCAGTTACGGATACACGAAGAGAGAGCTGTTTTTT	CASSYGYTKRELFF
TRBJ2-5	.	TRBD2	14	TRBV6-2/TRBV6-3	TGTGCCAGCAGTTCATCGGGAGGGGGGGAGACCCAGTACTTC	CASSSSGGGETQYF
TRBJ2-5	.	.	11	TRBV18	TGTGCCACCTTCCTTCAAGAGACCCAGTACTTC	CATFLQETQYF
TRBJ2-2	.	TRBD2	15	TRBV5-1	TGCGCCAGCAGAGCCGGGACTATGGCGTCGGGGGAGCTGTTTTTT	CASRAGTMASGELFF
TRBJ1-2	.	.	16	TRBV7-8	TGTGCCAGCAGCTTAGGGTCCAGGAACGATAACTATGGCTACACCTTC	CASSLGSRNDNYGYTF
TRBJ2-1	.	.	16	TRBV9	TGTGCCAGCAGCGGAGGGCAGGCCACACGCTACAATGAGCAGTTCTTC	CASSGGQATRYNEQFF
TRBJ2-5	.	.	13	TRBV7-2	TGTGCCAGCAGCCGGGACTACCAAGAGACCCAGTACTTC	CASSRDYQETQYF
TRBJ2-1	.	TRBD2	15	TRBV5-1	TGCGCCAGCAGCCCAGGGACTAGCGGGGGGATCGAGCAGTTCTTC	CASSPGTSGGIEQFF
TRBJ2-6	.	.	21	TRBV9	TGTGCCAGCAGCTCAACCCCCGCTCGGGGCAGGGGACGGCCTGGGGCCAACGTCCTGACTTTC	CASSSTPARGRGRPGANVLTF
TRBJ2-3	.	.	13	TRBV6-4	TGTGCCAGCAGTGAGGGAAGGGGAAATACGCAGTATTTT	CASSEGRGNTQYF
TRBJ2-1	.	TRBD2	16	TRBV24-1	TGTGCCACCAGTGACCGACTAGCGGGAGGGTACAATGAGCAGTTCTTC	CATSDRLAGGYNEQFF
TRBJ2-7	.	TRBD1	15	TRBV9	TGTGCCAGCAGCGTAGAGGGGACAGGGTTCTACGAGCAGTACTTC	CASSVEGTGFYEQYF
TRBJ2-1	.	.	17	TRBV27	TGTGCCAGCACCCGAGGGGGGGGCGGGTCCCGATACAATGAGCAGTTCTTC	CASTRGGGGSRYNEQFF
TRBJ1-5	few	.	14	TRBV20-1	TGCAGTGCTAGTGTCCAGGGAGGGGTCCAGCCCCAGCATTTT	CSASVQGGVQPQHF
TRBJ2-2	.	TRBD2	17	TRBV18	TGTGCCAGCTCACCACCTAGCGGGGGGGCCGGAACCGGGGAGCTGTTTTTT	CASSPPSGGAGTGELFF
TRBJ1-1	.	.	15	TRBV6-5	TGTGCCAGCAGTTACGGGGACCTTGGGGGCACTGAAGCTTTCTTT	CASSYGDLGGTEAFF
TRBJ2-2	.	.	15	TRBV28	TGTGCCAGCAGTCTGGGGGGGCTCGTTACCGGGGAGCTGTTTTTT	CASSLGGLVTGELFF
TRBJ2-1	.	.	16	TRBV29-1	TGCAGCGCCCCAAGTCAGGGGCCCAGCTCCTACAATGAGCAGTTCTTC	CSAPSQGPSSYNEQFF
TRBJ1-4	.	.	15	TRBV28	TGTGCCAGCCGCATGGGGGGGGCAACTAATGAAAAACTGTTTTTT	CASRMGGATNEKLFF
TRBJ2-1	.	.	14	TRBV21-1	TGTGCCAGCAGCGTACAGGGGGCGTACAATGAGCAGTTCTTC	CASSVQGAYNEQFF
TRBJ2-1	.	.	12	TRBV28	TGTGCCAGCAGTTTGAGTTGGGACGAGCAGTTCTTC	CASSLSWDEQFF
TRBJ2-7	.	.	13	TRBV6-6	TGTGCCAGCAGTTACCCGGGTGGGAACGAGCAGTACTTC	CASSYPGGNEQYF
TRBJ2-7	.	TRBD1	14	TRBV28	TGTGCCAGCAGTTTCAGGGGGAGAGGCCCCGAGCAGTACTTC	CASSFRGRGPEQYF
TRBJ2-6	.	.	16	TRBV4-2	TGTGCCAGCAGCCAAGTCGTGATGTCTGGGGCCAACGTCCTGACTTTC	CASSQVVMSGANVLTF
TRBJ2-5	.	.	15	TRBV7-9	TGTGCCAGCAGCTTAGTCGGACAGCCTCAAGAGACCCAGTACTTC	CASSLVGQPQETQYF
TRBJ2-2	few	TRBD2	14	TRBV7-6	TGTGCCAGCAGCATCAGCGGGGTGGAGGGGGAGCTGTTTTTT	CASSISGVEGELFF
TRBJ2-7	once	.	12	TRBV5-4	TGTGCCAGCAGCTTGAAGGGCTACGAGCAGTACTTC	CASSLKGYEQYF
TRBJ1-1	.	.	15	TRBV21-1	TGTGCCAGCAGCAAACAGGGGGGCGTGAACACTGAAGCTTTCTTT	CASSKQGGVNTEAFF
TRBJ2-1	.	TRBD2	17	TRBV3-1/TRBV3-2	TGTGCCAGCAGCCAAGATTGGGGACTAGCGGGATACAATGAGCAGTTCTTC	CASSQDWGLAGYNEQFF
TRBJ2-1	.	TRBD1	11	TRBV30	TGTGCCCGAGGGGGCATAGATGAGCAGTTCTTC	CARGGIDEQFF
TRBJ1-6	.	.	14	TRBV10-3	TGTGCCATCAGTCAAAGGGGGGGAGGGACACCCCTCCACTTT	CAISQRGGGTPLHF
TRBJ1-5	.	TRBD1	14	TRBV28	TGTGCCAGCAGCCTAGGACAGGGGATCATGCCCCAGCATTTT	CASSLGQGIMPQHF
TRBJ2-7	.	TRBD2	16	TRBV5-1	TGCGCCAGCAGCCCCACCGGGACTAGCGGTACCTACGAGCAGTACTTC	CASSPTGTSGTYEQYF
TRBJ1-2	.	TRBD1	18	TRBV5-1	TGCGCCAGCAGCTCAGGGACGTGGACAGGATCATATATTGGGGGCTACACCTTC	CASSSGTWTGSYIGGYTF
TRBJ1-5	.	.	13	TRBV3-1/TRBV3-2	TGTGCCAGCAGCCCTTCCCTTAATCAGCCCCAGCATTTT	CASSPSLNQPQHF
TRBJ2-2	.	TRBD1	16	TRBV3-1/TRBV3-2	TGTGCCAGCAGCCAAAAGTGGACAGGGCGGTTCCGGGAGCTGTTTTTT	CASSQKWTGRFRELFF
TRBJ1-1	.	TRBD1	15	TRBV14	TGTGCCAGCAGCCCGTGGACAGGGGCCCACACTGAAGCTTTCTTT	CASSPWTGAHTEAFF
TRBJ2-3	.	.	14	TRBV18	TGTGCCAGCTCAGGGCGGCTAGGGTACGATACGCAGTATTTT	CASSGRLGYDTQYF
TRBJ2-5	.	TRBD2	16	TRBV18	TGTGCCAGCTCACCAGTGGCAGCGGGGGGACAAGAGACCCAGTACTTC	CASSPVAAGGQETQYF
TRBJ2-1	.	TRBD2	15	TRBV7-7	TGTGCTAGCAGCCCCGGACTAGCGGGAGTTAATGAGCAGTTCTTC	CASSPGLAGVNEQFF
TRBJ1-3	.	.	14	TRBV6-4	TGTGCCAGCAGTGCCGGACATCAGGGAAACACCATATATTTT	CASSAGHQGNTIYF